A selection of T cell receptor beta chains follows, all from one sample in a study of glioma-infiltrating T cells after dendritic cell vaccination. Generated by immunoSEQ multiplex PCR, the TCRdb table keeps only in-frame clones and is missing some. Here the sample spans 65,000 to 80,000 clones, around 86% being singletons. The material was blood, obtained after dendritic cell vaccination. The receptor source for this set is a human donor with glioblastoma. Each CDR3 is given with its conserved first and last residue. The order of the fields is D gene, clone size, J gene, V gene, CDR3 DNA, CDR3 protein. A D gene is named only where the DNA matches it firmly. Size is omitted from some rows. Given values are once, few, many or a class for expanded clones.

>TRBD2|-|TRBJ2-1|TRBV19
TGTGCCAGTAGTATTAGCGGGACGGGGCAGTTCTTC
CASSISGTGQFF
>-|-|TRBJ2-2|TRBV7-3
TGTGCCAGCAGCCCCTCCGGGACCGGGGAGCTGTTTTTT
CASSPSGTGELFF
>TRBD2|-|TRBJ2-5|TRBV5-1
TGCGCCAGCAGCTTGGTAATAGCGGGAGGAGAGACCCAGTACTTC
CASSLVIAGGETQYF
>-|-|TRBJ2-1|TRBV18
TGTGCCAGCTCAGCCTCACAGGGCAATGAGCAGTTCTTC
CASSASQGNEQFF
>-|once|TRBJ2-7|TRBV5-1
TGCGCCAGCAGCTTGGCTCTTTCGAGCGAGAGCTCCTACGAGCAGTACTTC
CASSLALSSESSYEQYF
>TRBD1|-|TRBJ2-3|TRBV18
TGTGCCAGCTCACCACCGGGACAGGATACGCAGTATTTT
CASSPPGQDTQYF
>TRBD2|-|TRBJ2-7|TRBV28
TGTGCCAGCAGTTTATGGTCCAGCGGGGGCTACGAGCAGTACTTC
CASSLWSSGGYEQYF
>-|-|TRBJ2-7|TRBV7-6
TGTGCCAGCAGCTCCCCCGCAACTTCCTACGAGCAGTACTTC
CASSSPATSYEQYF
>-|-|TRBJ2-7|TRBV13
TGTGCCAGCAGCCGTTGGTCGGGAGACGTTGCGTACGAGCAGTACTTC
CASSRWSGDVAYEQYF
>-|-|TRBJ1-3|TRBV5-1
TGCGCCAGCAGTTTATTCGCTCAGGGTATAACTGGAAACACCATATATTTT
CASSLFAQGITGNTIYF
>TRBD1|-|TRBJ1-2|TRBV28
TGTGCCAGCAGTCGACAGGGGAGAGGCTACACCTTC
CASSRQGRGYTF
>-|-|TRBJ1-4|TRBV6-1
TGTGCCAGCAAACGGGGGGACAACGCGAAACTGTTTTTT
CASKRGDNAKLFF
>-|-|TRBJ2-1|TRBV7-8
TGTGCCAGCAGCTTTCTGTCGGGAGCCTACAATGAGCAGTTCTTC
CASSFLSGAYNEQFF
>-|-|TRBJ2-7|TRBV2
TGTGCCAGCAGACCACAGGTGGCCTACGAGCAGTACTTC
CASRPQVAYEQYF
>-|-|TRBJ2-2|TRBV5-6
TGTGCCAGCAGCCCCTACACAGGGTCCGGGGAGCTGTTTTTT
CASSPYTGSGELFF
>TRBD1|-|TRBJ1-2|TRBV7-2
TGTGCCAGCAGCGCTTCAGGGGGTGATACTAACTATGGCTACACCTTC
CASSASGGDTNYGYTF
>TRBD1|-|TRBJ2-3|TRBV19
TGTGCCAGTAGCCTAAAACAGGGGGCGACCTCCTTTTGGCAGTATTTT
CASSLKQGATSFWQYF
>TRBD1|-|TRBJ1-6|TRBV5-1
TGCGCCAGCAGCGCGGATGACGGGACAGTATCACCCCTCCACTTT
CASSADDGTVSPLHF
>-|-|TRBJ2-5|TRBV30
TGTGCCTGGGGGGCCAGCCAAGAGACCCAGTACTTC
CAWGASQETQYF
>-|few|TRBJ1-2|TRBV12-2
TGTGCAAGTCGCTTGCGAGGCTACACCTTC
CASRLRGYTF